This record concerns one TCR beta chain sequence. Repertoires were generated with immunoSEQ multiplex PCR, while TCRdb's copy carries only in-frame clones and drops some. The table lists 78,000 or so clones, more than 90% of them singletons. These data originate in a study of OX40 agonist ivuxolimab in advanced cancers. This sequence was found in an adult with an advanced solid tumor such as melanoma, head and neck, liver or kidney cancer. The sequenced sample was CD4+ or CD8+ T cells sorted from blood, obtained in a trial of the OX40 agonist ivuxolimab.

In DNA, the CDR3 is TGTGCCAGCAGCCCCCGGGGGGGCCTAGTTGAGCAGTTCTTC. Translation gives CASSPRGGLVEQFF. This sequence joins TRBV13 and TRBJ2-1, with 8 bases aligning to TRBD2. CDR3 length equals 14 residues. Unmatched junction bases numbered 9, after V lost 5 bases and J lost 9 bases. Per the germline V gene, CDR1 is PRHDT and CDR2 is FYEKMQ (reference sequence). Together with reference TRBV13 and TRBJ2-1, the CDR3 gives the full variable domain: AAGVIQSPRHLIKEKRETATLKCYPIPRHDTVYWYQQGPGQDPQFLISFYEKMQSDKGSIPDRFSAQQFSDYHSELNMSSLELGDSALYFCASSPRGGLVEQFFGPGTRLTVL.